A selection of T cell receptor beta chains follows, all from one sample in a study of OX40 agonist ivuxolimab in advanced cancers. Profiling relied on immunoSEQ multiplex PCR, and the TCRdb table lists in-frame clones only, not all of them. The repertoire has approximately 70,000 clones, roughly 85% of them found once; the top ten carry 6.5% to 7.5%. This material consisted of CD4+ or CD8+ T cells sorted from blood, taken in a trial of the OX40 agonist ivuxolimab. These TCRs come from an adult with an advanced solid tumor such as melanoma, head and neck, liver or kidney cancer. Both conserved end residues are part of each CDR3. D genes are given only for firm matches. The size of a clone is reported for some rows only, either as once, few or many, or as a class for expanded clones.

V: TRBV7-9
D: -
J: TRBJ1-2
size: -
DNA: TGTGCCAGCAGCCAGGGCTTGACAGCCAACTATGGCTACACCTTC
CDR3: CASSQGLTANYGYTF

V: TRBV7-9
D: -
J: TRBJ2-3
size: -
DNA: TGTGCCAGCAGCTTAGTCGCAGATACGCAGTATTTT
CDR3: CASSLVADTQYF

V: TRBV5-6
D: -
J: TRBJ2-2
size: -
DNA: TGTGCCAGCAGCGGAATAGATTCGGACACCGGGGAGCTGTTTTTT
CDR3: CASSGIDSDTGELFF

V: TRBV7-9
D: TRBD1
J: TRBJ1-3
size: -
DNA: TGTGCCAGCAGCTCCTGGACAGGACCTGGAAACACCATATATTTT
CDR3: CASSSWTGPGNTIYF

V: TRBV7-9
D: TRBD2
J: TRBJ2-3
size: -
DNA: TGTGCCAGCAGCTTTGCGACTAGCGCGTCAGATACGCAGTATTTT
CDR3: CASSFATSASDTQYF

V: TRBV5-1
D: -
J: TRBJ2-3
size: -
DNA: TGCGCCAGCAGCCAGCCGGGATTAGCAGATACGCAGTATTTT
CDR3: CASSQPGLADTQYF

V: TRBV15
D: TRBD2
J: TRBJ2-7
size: -
DNA: TGTGCCACCAGCAGAGCGAGGGAGGGAGGCTACGAGCAGTACTTC
CDR3: CATSRAREGGYEQYF

V: TRBV7-2
D: -
J: TRBJ1-1
size: -
DNA: TGTGCCAGCAGCTTAGAACTGAACACTGAAGCTTTCTTT
CDR3: CASSLELNTEAFF

V: TRBV5-8
D: -
J: TRBJ1-2
size: -
DNA: TGTGCCAGCACCCCCTCTAACTATGGCTACACCTTC
CDR3: CASTPSNYGYTF

V: TRBV5-5
D: TRBD2
J: TRBJ2-3
size: -
DNA: TGTGCCAGCAGCTCCACTAGCGGGGGTACAGATACGCAGTATTTT
CDR3: CASSSTSGGTDTQYF

V: TRBV29-1
D: TRBD2
J: TRBJ2-3
size: -
DNA: TGCAGCGTTGAGGCTAGCGGGAGTCCAGATACGCAGTATTTT
CDR3: CSVEASGSPDTQYF

V: TRBV7-6
D: TRBD1
J: TRBJ1-3
size: -
DNA: TGTGCCAGCAGCCCTGGGACAGGGGGAAACACCATATATTTT
CDR3: CASSPGTGGNTIYF

V: TRBV11-2
D: -
J: TRBJ2-2
size: -
DNA: TGTGCCAGCAGCTTAGATTTCGTAGGGGAGCTGTTTTTT
CDR3: CASSLDFVGELFF

V: TRBV5-8
D: -
J: TRBJ2-2
size: -
DNA: TGTGCCAGCAGCTTGTTTCTCTACCGAACCGGGGAGCTGTTTTTT
CDR3: CASSLFLYRTGELFF

V: TRBV5-1
D: TRBD2
J: TRBJ2-3
size: -
DNA: TGCGCCAGCAGCTTGGGACTAGCGGGGGGGCAAGATACGCAGTATTTT
CDR3: CASSLGLAGGQDTQYF

V: TRBV7-3
D: TRBD1
J: TRBJ2-7
size: -
DNA: TGTGCCAGCAGCTTGGACAGGGGTGGATACGAGCAGTACTTC
CDR3: CASSLDRGGYEQYF

V: TRBV9
D: TRBD2
J: TRBJ2-2
size: -
DNA: TGTGCCAGCAGCGTAGGGGGAGCGGGAGTTAGGACCGGGGAGCTGTTTTTT
CDR3: CASSVGGAGVRTGELFF

V: TRBV29-1
D: -
J: TRBJ2-1
size: -
DNA: TGCAGGAAACTAGTCCATGAGCAGTTCTTC
CDR3: CRKLVHEQFF

V: TRBV19
D: -
J: TRBJ2-2
size: -
DNA: TGTGCCAGTAGTCCCCAGTGGGGCAGAACGAACACCGGGGAGCTGTTTTTT
CDR3: CASSPQWGRTNTGELFF

V: TRBV6-6
D: TRBD2
J: TRBJ2-1
size: -
DNA: TGTGCCAGCAGTAAGACTAGCGGGGCCATCTACAATGAGCAGTTCTTC
CDR3: CASSKTSGAIYNEQFF

V: TRBV6-5
D: TRBD2
J: TRBJ2-7
size: -
DNA: TGTGCCAGCAGCGAAGCGGGAGGTGCACATGAGCAGTACTTC
CDR3: CASSEAGGAHEQYF

V: TRBV30
D: TRBD1
J: TRBJ1-6
size: -
DNA: TGTGCCTGGAGCGGGACAGGTAATTCACCCCTCCACTTT
CDR3: CAWSGTGNSPLHF

V: TRBV19
D: -
J: TRBJ2-3
size: -
DNA: TGTGCCAGTAGTAACGGGGGCTGGACAGATACGCAGTATTTT
CDR3: CASSNGGWTDTQYF

V: TRBV19
D: -
J: TRBJ2-2
size: -
DNA: TGTGCCAGTAGTATTCGGAGTAGCTCCGGGGAGCTGTTTTTT
CDR3: CASSIRSSSGELFF

V: TRBV6-1
D: -
J: TRBJ1-5
size: -
DNA: TGTGCCAGCAGTCGCGAGTTTCAGCCCCAGCATTTT
CDR3: CASSREFQPQHF

V: TRBV19
D: -
J: TRBJ2-5
size: -
DNA: TGTGCCAGTAGTCGAGGGTTGTCGTCTCCCGGAGAGACCCAGTACTTC
CDR3: CASSRGLSSPGETQYF

V: TRBV6-1
D: -
J: TRBJ1-1
size: -
DNA: TGTGCCAGCAGACCGACAGGCGCGGACACTGAAGCTTTCTTT
CDR3: CASRPTGADTEAFF

V: TRBV28
D: -
J: TRBJ1-1
size: -
DNA: TGTGCCAGCAGTCCCGTGGGGTCGAACACTGAAGCTTTCTTT
CDR3: CASSPVGSNTEAFF

V: TRBV28
D: TRBD2
J: TRBJ2-4
size: few
DNA: TGTGCCAGCAGTGTCCGACTAGCGGGTCAATCCAAAAACATTCAGTACTTC
CDR3: CASSVRLAGQSKNIQYF

V: TRBV4-3
D: -
J: TRBJ2-3
size: -
DNA: TGCGCCAGCAGCCAGGGACGCACAGATACGCAGTATTTT
CDR3: CASSQGRTDTQYF

V: TRBV2
D: -
J: TRBJ1-6
size: -
DNA: TGTGCCAGCAGTCAGACAGTATCCCCTCCCACACCCCTCCACTTT
CDR3: CASSQTVSPPTPLHF

V: TRBV7-2
D: TRBD2
J: TRBJ2-2
size: -
DNA: TGTGCCAGCAGCTTATTACCCTTAGCGGGAGCGAACACCGGGGAGCTGTTTTTT
CDR3: CASSLLPLAGANTGELFF

V: TRBV21-1
D: -
J: TRBJ2-1
size: once
DNA: TGTGCCAGCAGCAAAGTATGGGGGTTGGATGAGCAGTTCTTC
CDR3: CASSKVWGLDEQFF

V: TRBV4-1
D: -
J: TRBJ1-5
size: -
DNA: TGCGCCAGCAGCCCGGACGGTTATAGCAATCAGCCCCAGCATTTT
CDR3: CASSPDGYSNQPQHF

V: TRBV5-1
D: -
J: TRBJ2-1
size: once
DNA: TGCGCCAGCAGGAGCCGGGACTTCCCCTACAATGAGCAGTTCTTC
CDR3: CASRSRDFPYNEQFF

V: TRBV5-6
D: TRBD1
J: TRBJ2-5
size: -
DNA: TGTGCCAGCAGCTTGGGGGGACAGGGGTACCAAGAGACCCAGTACTTC
CDR3: CASSLGGQGYQETQYF

V: TRBV2
D: -
J: TRBJ2-7
size: once
DNA: TGTGCCAGCCGGTTAGGGGATAGCTCCTACGAGCAGTACTTC
CDR3: CASRLGDSSYEQYF

V: TRBV6-5
D: TRBD2
J: TRBJ2-7
size: -
DNA: TGTGCCAGCAGAGCGGGAGTCCACGAGCAGTACTTC
CDR3: CASRAGVHEQYF

V: TRBV11-3
D: TRBD1
J: TRBJ2-5
size: -
DNA: TGTGCCAGCAGGCTGTCCCGGGACAGTCCCAGGACCCAGTACTTC
CDR3: CASRLSRDSPRTQYF

V: TRBV30
D: TRBD2
J: TRBJ2-7
size: once
DNA: TGTGCCTGGAGTGTGGCCGGGGGGACCTCCTACGAGCAGTACTTC
CDR3: CAWSVAGGTSYEQYF

V: TRBV7-2
D: -
J: TRBJ2-2
size: -
DNA: TGTGCCAGCAGCCAGGGGAACACCGGGGAGCTGTTTTTT
CDR3: CASSQGNTGELFF

V: TRBV5-1
D: -
J: TRBJ2-1
size: -
DNA: TGCGCCAGCAGCTTGGGTGGGACCTCCTACAATGAGCAGTTCTTC
CDR3: CASSLGGTSYNEQFF

V: TRBV27
D: TRBD2
J: TRBJ2-5
size: few
DNA: TGTGCCAGCAGTTCAATTAGGCTAGCGGGGGCACTAGAGACCCAGTACTTC
CDR3: CASSSIRLAGALETQYF

V: TRBV5-6
D: TRBD1
J: TRBJ1-6
size: -
DNA: TGTGCCAGCAGCCCCCGGACAGGGATTAATTCACCCCTCCACTTT
CDR3: CASSPRTGINSPLHF

V: TRBV4-3
D: -
J: TRBJ2-1
size: -
DNA: TGCGCCAGCAGCCCTCTCCTGGTCATGGTTAGTGAGCAGTTCTTC
CDR3: CASSPLLVMVSEQFF

V: TRBV2
D: -
J: TRBJ1-1
size: -
DNA: TGTGCCAGCAGTGTGGAAAGTGGGGCTGAAGCTTTCTTT
CDR3: CASSVESGAEAFF

V: TRBV9
D: -
J: TRBJ2-1
size: -
DNA: TGTGCCAGCAGCTCAATGGACCGGTACAATGAGCAGTTCTTC
CDR3: CASSSMDRYNEQFF

V: TRBV6-5
D: TRBD1
J: TRBJ1-2
size: -
DNA: TGTGCCAGCATTCCACTTGGGACAGTTGGCTACACCTTC
CDR3: CASIPLGTVGYTF

V: TRBV4-2
D: TRBD2
J: TRBJ2-7
size: -
DNA: TGTGCCAGCAGCCAAGGGACTAGCGGGCCACCCTACGAGCAGTACTTC
CDR3: CASSQGTSGPPYEQYF

V: TRBV28
D: TRBD1
J: TRBJ1-2
size: -
DNA: TGTGCCAGCAGTTATCCGGACAGGGCGCCTCCGCGCTACACCTTC
CDR3: CASSYPDRAPPRYTF

V: TRBV6-1
D: TRBD1
J: TRBJ2-4
size: -
DNA: TGTGCCAGCAGTGAACTACCGACAGGGGGTCAAAACATTCAGTACTTC
CDR3: CASSELPTGGQNIQYF

V: TRBV10-1
D: TRBD2
J: TRBJ2-2
size: once
DNA: TGCGCCAGCACCATAGCGGGAAACACCGGGGAGCTGTTTTTT
CDR3: CASTIAGNTGELFF

V: TRBV2
D: TRBD1
J: TRBJ2-5
size: -
DNA: TGTGCCAGCACCTACTACCGGACAGGGGAGACCCAGTACTTC
CDR3: CASTYYRTGETQYF

V: TRBV5-4
D: TRBD1
J: TRBJ2-3
size: few
DNA: TGTGCCAGCAGCTCGACAGGGATCTCAGATACGCAGTATTTT
CDR3: CASSSTGISDTQYF

V: TRBV29-1
D: -
J: TRBJ1-2
size: -
DNA: TGCAGCGTTGATTCTCAGGGCGGCTATGGCTACACCTTC
CDR3: CSVDSQGGYGYTF

V: TRBV13
D: -
J: TRBJ2-5
size: -
DNA: TGTGCCAGCAGCTTAGTCGCGGGGTGGGGTAGAGAACAAGAGACCCAGTACTTC
CDR3: CASSLVAGWGREQETQYF

V: TRBV5-4
D: -
J: TRBJ2-2
size: -
DNA: TGTGCCAGCAGCGATTGGGCCGGGGAGCTGTTTTTT
CDR3: CASSDWAGELFF

V: TRBV2
D: -
J: TRBJ1-1
size: -
DNA: TGTGCCAGCAGTCGCGGGGGGCAGGGGTTGGCTGAAGCTTTCTTT
CDR3: CASSRGGQGLAEAFF

V: TRBV19
D: TRBD2
J: TRBJ2-6
size: -
DNA: TGTGCCAGTAAAGGGGTAGCGGGAGATGTTGGGGCCAACGTCCTGACTTTC
CDR3: CASKGVAGDVGANVLTF

V: TRBV27
D: -
J: TRBJ2-5
size: -
DNA: TGTGCCAGCAGGCCCTCCCCCGGGGCGGGGGAGACCCAGTACTTC
CDR3: CASRPSPGAGETQYF